This T cell receptor (beta chain) was recorded in a study of T cells after yellow fever vaccination. The overall study: Libraries from low-cell-number fractions were prepared with the SMART-Seq v4 Ultra Low Input RNA kit.

This clonotype was counted at least ten times. Its antigen is not known. It was through 5'RACE template switching that TCR cDNA was made, with a universal primer site and UMIs added. Via MiXCR, TCRdb re-called the 5' RACE reads, giving one row per CDR3 protein. The sample consists of hundreds of thousands of distinct CDR3 sequences, around 3.6% of them appearing once. Whole-study findings and limits: Most clones from primary vaccination were detected again post-booster (about 96% CD4, 88% CD8). Abundant clonotypes from the bulk population could contaminate FACS-sorted repertoires.

Trimming removed 2 bases at V and 3 bases at J, with 8 bases between. The CDR3 contains 13 residues. The V gene's germline CDR1 is MNHEY and CDR2 SVGEGT. The rearrangement links TRBV6-2 or TRBV6-3 to TRBJ2-7; possibly TRBD1 for D (6 bases). This TCR was sampled from a man between 18 and 29 years old who received the YFV17D yellow fever vaccine. Sequenced material: PBMCs, taken on the day of the yellow fever booster vaccination. CDR3 in amino acids: CASSYGTIYEQYF. The CDR3 DNA reads TGTGCCAGCAGTTACGGGACAATCTACGAGCAGTACTTC.